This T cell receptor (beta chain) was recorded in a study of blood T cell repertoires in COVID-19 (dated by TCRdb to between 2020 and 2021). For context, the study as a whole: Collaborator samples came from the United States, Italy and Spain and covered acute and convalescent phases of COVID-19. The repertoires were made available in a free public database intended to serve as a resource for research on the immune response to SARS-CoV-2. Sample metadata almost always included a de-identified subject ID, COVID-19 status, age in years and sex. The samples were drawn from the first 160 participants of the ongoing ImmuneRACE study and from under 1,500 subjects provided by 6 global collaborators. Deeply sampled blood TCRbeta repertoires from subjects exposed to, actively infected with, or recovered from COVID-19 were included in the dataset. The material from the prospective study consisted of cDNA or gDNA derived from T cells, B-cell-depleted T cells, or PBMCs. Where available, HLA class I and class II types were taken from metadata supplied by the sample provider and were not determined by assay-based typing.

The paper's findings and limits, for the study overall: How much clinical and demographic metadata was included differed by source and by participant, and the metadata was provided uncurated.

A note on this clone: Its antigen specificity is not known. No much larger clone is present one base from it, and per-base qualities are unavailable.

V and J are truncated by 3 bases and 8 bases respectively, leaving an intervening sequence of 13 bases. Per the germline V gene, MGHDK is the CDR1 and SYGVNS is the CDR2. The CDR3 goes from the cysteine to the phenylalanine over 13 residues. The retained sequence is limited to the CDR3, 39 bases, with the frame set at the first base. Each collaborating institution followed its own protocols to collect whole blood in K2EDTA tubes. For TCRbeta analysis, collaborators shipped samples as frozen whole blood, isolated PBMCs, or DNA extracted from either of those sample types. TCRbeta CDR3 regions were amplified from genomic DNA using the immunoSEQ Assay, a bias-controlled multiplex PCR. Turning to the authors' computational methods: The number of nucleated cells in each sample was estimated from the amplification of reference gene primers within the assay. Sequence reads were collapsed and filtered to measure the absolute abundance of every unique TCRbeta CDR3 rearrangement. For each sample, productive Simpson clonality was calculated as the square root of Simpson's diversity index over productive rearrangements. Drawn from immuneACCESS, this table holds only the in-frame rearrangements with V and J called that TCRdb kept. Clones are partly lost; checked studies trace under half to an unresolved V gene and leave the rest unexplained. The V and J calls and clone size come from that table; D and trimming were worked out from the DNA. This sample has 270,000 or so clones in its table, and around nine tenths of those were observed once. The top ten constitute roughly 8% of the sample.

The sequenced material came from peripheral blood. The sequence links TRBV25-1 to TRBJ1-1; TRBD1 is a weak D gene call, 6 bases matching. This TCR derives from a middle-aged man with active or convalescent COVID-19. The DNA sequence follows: TGTGCCAGCAGTGATGGGGGACACCTCGAAGCTTTCTTT. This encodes CASSDGGHLEAFF.